This entry lists 9 T cell receptor beta chains sequenced from one sample in a study of vaccination effects on CD4 cells after COVID-19. Before sequencing, viral peptide pools were used by the ViraFEST assay to expand antigen-specific CD4+ T cells. Culturing for 9 to 10 days preceded CD4+ T cell isolation. All participants had two doses of either the BNT162b2 or mRNA-1273 vaccine. TCRdb's table, derived via immunoSEQ multiplex PCR, lists solely in-frame clones and lacks some. Seen here are 20,000 to 30,000 clones, around 63% observed once, and the top ten hold over 8%. These receptors have no known antigen. The source was CD4+ T cells from PBMCs cultured with SARS-CoV-2 spike peptides, collected after COVID-19 vaccination. The receptors derive from a human donor who received a COVID-19 vaccine.

V gene TRBV24-1 combines with J gene TRBJ2-1; D unresolved. Per germline, CDR1 KGHDR and CDR2 SFDVKD. Trimming cost V 5 bases and J 5 bases, with 3 bases left between them. The CDR3 length is 11 residues. The CDR3 DNA reads TGTGCCACCAGTGTCAACAATGAGCAGTTCTTC. Translating gives CATSVNNEQFF.

In its sample, this clone was seen a few times. The CDR3: CASSFGENGYTF. In nucleotides, the CDR3 is TGCGCCAGCAGCTTCGGAGAGAATGGCTACACCTTC. This sequence joins TRBV5-1 and TRBJ1-2, with D unclear. Germline V lookup: CDR1 SGHRS, CDR2 YFSETQ. The CDR3 length is 12 residues. Trimming took 2 bases from V and 6 from J, leaving 8 bases between them.

This clone was found a few times. This chain joins TRBV5-1 and TRBJ2-3, with D possibly TRBD1 on 5 matching bases. CDR1 SGHRS and CDR2 YFSETQ come from the germline V gene. The CDR3 loop spans 14 amino acids. V was clipped by 6 bases and J by 4 bases, with 15 bases between them. In DNA form, the CDR3 reads TGCGCCAGCATGTTCGGCCAGGGCCCAGATACGCAGTATTTT. It yields the protein CASMFGQGPDTQYF.

This chain uses TRBV18 with TRBJ1-1; TRBD1 is a possible D gene (6 bases). V was trimmed by 5 bases and J by 3 bases, leaving 13 bases between them. The CDR3 runs to 14 residues. The germline CDR1 and CDR2 sequences are KGHSH and LQKENI. The CDR3 DNA reads as TGTGCCAGCTCAACACAGGGTTATGACACTGAAGCTTTCTTT. It codes for CASSTQGYDTEAFF.

The V and J genes are TRBV19 and TRBJ1-5, with 10 bases aligning to TRBD1. This CDR3 has 13 amino acids. J was trimmed by 2 bases and V by 8 bases; bases with no gene match: 0. Germline V gene data show CDR1 as LNHDA and CDR2 as SQIVND (reference sequence). DNA of the CDR3: TGTGCCAGTGGGACAGGGGGCAATCAGCCCCAGCATTTT. Translating it yields CASGTGGNQPQHF. The full variable domain, in which reference TRBV19 and TRBJ1-5 provide the parts outside the CDR3, is DGGITQSPKYLFRKEGQNVTLSCEQNLNHDAMYWYRQDPGQGLRLIYYSQIVNDFQKGDIAEGYSVSREKKESFPLTVTSAQKNPTAFYLCASGTGGNQPQHFGDGTRLSIL.

This chain links TRBV4-2 with TRBJ1-2; D call uncertain. The CDR3 runs 14 residues. Trimming removed 0 bases from V and 4 bases from J, with 9 bases in between. Germline V gene sequence: CDR1 LGHNA, CDR2 YNFKEQ. The CDR3 nucleotides read TGTGCCAGCAGCCAAGAAGGAGGAGGCTATGGCTACACCTTC. Translating gives CASSQEGGGYGYTF.

This clone appeared a few times. This chain links TRBV27 with TRBJ1-5; unclear D gene. V was shortened by 5 bases and J by 7 bases, with 18 bases between the two germline ends. The CDR3 loop spans 15 amino acids. Germline V gene lookup returns CDR1 MNHEY and CDR2 SMNVEV (reference sequence). The CDR3 reads CASSPGRIPGQPQHF. The CDR3 DNA follows: TGTGCCAGCAGTCCCGGACGGATCCCCGGGCAGCCCCAGCATTTT.

This clone has a single count. The gene calls are TRBV9 and TRBJ2-3; D is possibly TRBD1 (5 bases). The CDR3 extends over 12 amino acids. Germline CDR1 reads SGDLS; CDR2 reads YYNGEE. Trimming took off 1 base at V and 6 bases at J, with 6 bases between the two ends. The CDR3 sequence is CASSVSGDTQYF. CDR3 nucleotide sequence: TGTGCCAGCAGCGTATCAGGGGATACGCAGTATTTT.

This chain joins TRBV7-9 and TRBJ2-7; D is perhaps TRBD2 (6 bases). V was clipped by 5 bases and J by 6 bases, with 20 bases between them. Germline V gene lookup returns CDR1 SEHNR and CDR2 FQNEAQ (reference sequence). The CDR3 runs 15 residues. The CDR3 is CASSPKIRLGGEQYF. The CDR3 DNA sequence: TGTGCCAGCAGCCCTAAAATCCGGTTGGGGGGCGAGCAGTACTTC.